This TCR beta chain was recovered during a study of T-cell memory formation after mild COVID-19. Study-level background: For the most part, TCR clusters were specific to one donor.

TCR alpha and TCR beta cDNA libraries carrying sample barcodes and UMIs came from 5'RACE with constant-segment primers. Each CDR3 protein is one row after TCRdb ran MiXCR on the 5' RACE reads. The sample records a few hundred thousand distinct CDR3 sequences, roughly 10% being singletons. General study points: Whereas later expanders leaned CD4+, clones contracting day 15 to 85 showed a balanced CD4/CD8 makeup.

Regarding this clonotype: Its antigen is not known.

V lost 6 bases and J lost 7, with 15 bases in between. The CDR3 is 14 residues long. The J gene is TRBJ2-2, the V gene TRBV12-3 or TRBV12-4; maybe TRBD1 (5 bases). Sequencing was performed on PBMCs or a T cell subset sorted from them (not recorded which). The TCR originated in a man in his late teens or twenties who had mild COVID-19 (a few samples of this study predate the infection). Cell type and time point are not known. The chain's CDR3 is CASRRQTLSGELFF. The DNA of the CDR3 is TGTGCCAGCAGAAGACAGACATTAAGCGGGGAGCTGTTTTTT.